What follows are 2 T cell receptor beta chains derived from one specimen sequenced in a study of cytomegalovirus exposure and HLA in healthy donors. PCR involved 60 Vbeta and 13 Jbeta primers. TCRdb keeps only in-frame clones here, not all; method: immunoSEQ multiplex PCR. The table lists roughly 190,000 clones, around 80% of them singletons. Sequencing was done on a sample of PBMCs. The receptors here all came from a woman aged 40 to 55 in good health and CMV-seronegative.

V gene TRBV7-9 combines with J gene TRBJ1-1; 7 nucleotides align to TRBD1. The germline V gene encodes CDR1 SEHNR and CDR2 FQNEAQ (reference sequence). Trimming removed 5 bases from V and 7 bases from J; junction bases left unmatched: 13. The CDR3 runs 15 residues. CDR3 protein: CASSPTDREAGEAFF. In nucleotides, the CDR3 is TGTGCCAGCAGCCCTACCGACAGGGAAGCAGGTGAAGCTTTCTTT.

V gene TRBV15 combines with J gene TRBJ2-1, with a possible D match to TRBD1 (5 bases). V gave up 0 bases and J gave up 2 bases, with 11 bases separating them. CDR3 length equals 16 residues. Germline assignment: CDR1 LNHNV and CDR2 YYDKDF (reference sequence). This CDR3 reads CATSRDRGQPYNEQFF. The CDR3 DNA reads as TGTGCCACCAGCAGAGATCGCGGACAACCCTACAATGAGCAGTTCTTC.